Presented here are 2 T cell receptor beta chains from one specimen sequenced in a study of T cells in Graves' hyperthyroidism and ophthalmopathy (dated by TCRdb to 2018 to 2020). The library was generated by multiplex PCR. The data were produced on an Illumina HiSeq 2000. TCR beta CDR3 regions were amplified from RNA transcripts. The first round of RT-PCR for the TCR CDR3 was performed with the HTBI primer set and the Qiagen OneStep RT-PCR kit. TCRdb itself trimmed the public reads at Q25 with fastp, ran MiXCR and retained productive beta chains. Rows matching on CDR3 protein sequence are summarized as one entry with the most common DNA and genes. This sample has 400,000 to 550,000 distinct CDR3 sequences in its table, and around 24% of those were observed once. The ten largest clonotypes hold about 11% of the sample. The sequencing input was blood. The source is a woman aged 25 to 39 with Graves' ophthalmopathy.

This clonotype was seen a few times. This sequence joins TRBV20-1 and TRBJ2-5; D unresolved. This CDR3 region has 13 residues. The germline V gene encodes CDR1 DFQATT and CDR2 SNEGSKA (reference sequence). Trimming left V 4 bases short and J 0 bases short, with 9 bases between. The CDR3, as DNA: TGCAGTGCTACGGTCAATAACCAAGAGACCCAGTACTTC. This translates into CSATVNNQETQYF.

The chain is built from TRBV6-1 and TRBJ1-2; 8 bases fit TRBD1. The CDR3 is made up of 13 amino acids. Trimming at V came to 7 bases and at J to 8 bases, leaving 9 bases not matched to a gene. Germline lookup yields CDR1 MNHNS and CDR2 SASEGT. CDR3 loop: CASTTRTGLGYTF. The CDR3 region has the DNA TGTGCCAGCACGACTAGGACAGGGCTGGGCTACACCTTC.